A single sample is the source of the 14 T cell receptor beta chains below, sequenced in a study of cytomegalovirus exposure and HLA in healthy donors (dated by TCRdb to the late 2010s). The library was made by the immunoSEQ multiplex PCR assay. For the multiplex PCR, a mixture combining 60 forward primers for TCR Vbeta segments and 13 reverse primers for TCR Jbeta segments was used. The table comes from immuneACCESS by way of TCRdb, which keeps in-frame sequences with V and J called. Part of the clones is missing from these tables; in studies checked, under half for an unresolved V gene and the rest for unknown reasons. In all, the sample holds roughly 130,000 clones, and 8% to 9.5% of those were seen once. 5.5% of the sample goes to the ten largest clones. The source material was PBMCs. The source is a middle-aged man in good health and CMV-seronegative.

The V call is TRBV6-1, the J call TRBJ2-7; D is unclear. Trimming took 1 base from V and 2 from J, leaving 9 bases between them. The germline V gene encodes CDR1 MNHNS and CDR2 SASEGT. There are 14 residues in the CDR3. The CDR3: CASSEVTAAYEQYF. In DNA form, the CDR3 reads TGTGCCAGCAGTGAAGTCACAGCCGCCTACGAGCAGTACTTC.

The chain carries TRBV13 and TRBJ2-2, with TRBD1 matching 8 bases. Germline-derived CDR1 and CDR2 are PRHDT and FYEKMQ (reference sequence). CDR3 length: 15 residues. With 10 bases clipped from V and 2 bases from J, the junction kept 9 bases outside the gene matches. The CDR3 is CATSTGTGNTGELFF. CDR3 DNA sequence: TGTGCCACCAGTACCGGGACAGGAAACACCGGGGAGCTGTTTTTT. Drawing the rest from reference TRBV13 and TRBJ2-2, the complete variable domain is AAGVIQSPRHLIKEKRETATLKCYPIPRHDTVYWYQQGPGQDPQFLISFYEKMQSDKGSIPDRFSAQQFSDYHSELNMSSLELGDSALYFCATSTGTGNTGELFFGEGSRLTVL.

The chain uses TRBV6-6 and TRBJ2-3; 7 positions agree with TRBD1. The V gene's germline CDR1 is MNHNY and CDR2 SVGAGI (reference sequence). The CDR3 has 13 amino acids. Trimming cost V 10 bases and J 2 bases; bases outside gene matches: 6. The CDR3 DNA reads TGTGCCAACCGGGACAGTGACACAGATACGCAGTATTTT. Translating it yields CANRDSDTDTQYF.

This clone was seen a handful of times. The gene calls are TRBV9 and TRBJ2-2; TRBD2 aligns across 8 bases. The germline CDR1 and CDR2 sequences are SGDLS and YYNGEE. This CDR3 comprises 19 residues. The V and J ends lost 4 bases and 3 bases, in that order; junction bases with no gene match: 17. In nucleotides, the CDR3 is TGTGCCAGCAGCCCCCCCGGGTGGGAGCGGGGGCCTTACACCGGGGAGCTGTTTTTT. This gives the protein CASSPPGWERGPYTGELFF.

The genes are TRBV14 and TRBJ1-6, with no clear D. Trimming removed 1 base from V and 10 bases from J, with 8 bases in between. Germline loops: CDR1 SGHDN, CDR2 FVKESK. The CDR3 sequence is 13 residues long. The CDR3 loop is CASSQVAGSPLHF. Here the CDR3 DNA reads TGTGCCAGCAGCCAAGTGGCGGGGTCACCCCTCCACTTT.

The sample holds a few counts of this clone. This CDR3 is CASSDGGSNYGYTF. The CDR3 DNA reads TGTGCCAGCAGCGACGGCGGTTCAAACTATGGCTACACCTTC. The chain joins TRBV9 to TRBJ1-2; no definite D call. The CDR3 totals 14 residues. V lost 3 bases and J lost 2, with 11 bases in between. From germline, CDR1 is SGDLS and CDR2 YYNGEE.

The V call is TRBV14, the J call TRBJ2-6, with 9 bases that match TRBD1. Trimming at V came to 3 bases and at J to 1 base, leaving 10 bases not matched to a gene. The germline CDR1 and CDR2 sequences are SGHDN and FVKESK. There are 19 residues in the CDR3. The CDR3 sequence is CASSHYPGQGFSGANVLTF. As DNA, the CDR3 is TGTGCCAGCAGCCACTATCCGGGACAGGGATTTTCTGGGGCCAACGTCCTGACTTTC.

The rearrangement uses TRBV28 and TRBJ1-4, with a possible D match to TRBD1 (5 bases). V lost 2 bases and J 6 bases, leaving 7 bases between the germline ends. Germline-derived CDR1 and CDR2 are MDHEN and SYDVKM. The CDR3 consists of 13 residues. The CDR3 loop reads CASSLGGDEKLFF. The CDR3 nucleotides read TGTGCCAGCAGTTTAGGAGGGGATGAAAAACTGTTTTTT.

The chain employs TRBV2 and TRBJ2-3, with TRBD2 matching 8 bases. Trimming removed 4 bases from V and 4 bases from J; junction bases left unmatched: 4. CDR3 length: 14 residues. The germline V gene encodes CDR1 SNHLY and CDR2 FYNNEI. CDR3 amino acids: CASSVPSGSDTQYF. As DNA, the CDR3 is TGTGCCAGCAGTGTCCCTAGCGGGTCAGATACGCAGTATTTT.

This clone was seen a handful of times. The rearrangement links TRBV5-1 to TRBJ2-5; D perhaps matches TRBD1 (6 bases). Germline CDR1 SGHRS, CDR2 YFSETQ. This CDR3 comprises 15 residues. V lost 2 bases and J 1 base, leaving 12 bases between the germline ends. CDR3 loop: CASSLAGAIQETQYF. The DNA for the CDR3 is TGCGCCAGCAGCTTAGCAGGGGCAATCCAAGAGACCCAGTACTTC.

The genes are TRBV15 and TRBJ2-7, with a possible D match to TRBD2 (5 bases). V lost 0 bases and J 6 bases, leaving 9 bases between the germline ends. The germline CDR1 and CDR2 sequences are LNHNV and YYDKDF (reference sequence). This CDR3 region has 13 residues. CDR3 region: CATSRDVGAEQYF. CDR3 coding DNA: TGTGCCACCAGCAGAGATGTGGGAGCCGAGCAGTACTTC.

V is TRBV27 and J is TRBJ2-3; 14 nucleotides align to TRBD2. CDR3 length equals 16 residues. Germline assignment: CDR1 MNHEY and CDR2 SMNVEV (reference sequence). Trimming cost V 5 bases and J 3 bases; bases outside gene matches: 4. The DNA of the CDR3 is TGTGCCAGCAGTCCGAGACTAGCGGGGGGGACAGATACGCAGTATTTT. Encoded protein: CASSPRLAGGTDTQYF.

The J gene is TRBJ1-1, the V gene TRBV19; D remains unclear. Germline V gene sequence: CDR1 LNHDA, CDR2 SQIVND (reference sequence). The V gene lost 5 bases and the J gene lost 3 bases, with 16 bases spanning the gap. The CDR3 loop spans 15 amino acids. In DNA, the CDR3 is TGTGCCAGTAGTCCCCCCCTTGGAGGGTACACTGAAGCTTTCTTT. Translated, it gives CASSPPLGGYTEAFF.

The chain uses TRBV9 and TRBJ2-3; TRBD2 agrees at 12 bases. With 4 bases clipped from V and 1 base from J, the junction kept 10 bases outside the gene matches. Per germline, CDR1 SGDLS and CDR2 YYNGEE. CDR3 length: 18 residues. In DNA, the CDR3 is TGTGCCAGCAGCCTCACCGATAGACTAGCGGGGGGCACAGATACGCAGTATTTT. This sequence encodes CASSLTDRLAGGTDTQYF. The whole variable domain, remainder taken from reference TRBV9 and TRBJ2-3, is DSGVTQTPKHLITATGQRVTLRCSPRSGDLSVYWYQQSLDQGLQFLIQYYNGEERAKGNILERFSAQQFPDLHSELNLSSLELGDSALYFCASSLTDRLAGGTDTQYFGPGTRLTVL.